The rows below give T cell receptor beta chains drawn from one sample of a study of identical twins. TCRdb itself ran the 5' RACE reads through MiXCR, one entry per CDR3 protein. The data show about 810,000 distinct CDR3 sequences, with 9% to 15% seen just once and around 1.5% held by the top ten. The same data also contributed to another study, on yellow fever vaccine responses in identical twins.

Sequencing was performed on PBMCs. These receptors originate from a woman under 30 in good health. Both conserved end residues are part of each CDR3. The D gene is left open where the match is weak. Clone size is not always given. Where it is, it says once, few, many or a class for expanded clones.

j_gene: TRBJ2-1
abundance: NA
v_gene: TRBV7-8
d_gene: NA
CDR3nt: TGTGCCAGCAGCATCCCCTATGCGGGGGGACAGGGCTACAATGAGCAGTTCTTC
CDR3aa: CASSIPYAGGQGYNEQFF

j_gene: TRBJ2-1
abundance: NA
v_gene: TRBV11-2
d_gene: TRBD2
CDR3nt: TGTGCCAGCAGCTCCTTGCGACTAGCGGGGGGGTTATACAATGAGCAGTTCTTC
CDR3aa: CASSSLRLAGGLYNEQFF

j_gene: TRBJ2-2
abundance: NA
v_gene: TRBV9
d_gene: TRBD1
CDR3nt: TGTGCCAGCACTTCGGTTCAGGGGGCGAACACCGGGGAGCTGTTTTTT
CDR3aa: CASTSVQGANTGELFF

j_gene: TRBJ2-1
abundance: NA
v_gene: TRBV2
d_gene: NA
CDR3nt: TGTGCCAGACGGGGTCGCTCCTACAATGAGCAGTTCTTC
CDR3aa: CARRGRSYNEQFF

j_gene: TRBJ2-3
abundance: few
v_gene: TRBV7-9
d_gene: TRBD1
CDR3nt: TGTGCCAGCAGCCCCCGGCGTGGACAGGGACCAGATACGCAGTATTTT
CDR3aa: CASSPRRGQGPDTQYF

j_gene: TRBJ2-6
abundance: few
v_gene: TRBV10-3
d_gene: NA
CDR3nt: TGTGCCATCAGCACGGGACACATAATCTCTGGGGCCAACGTCCTGACTTTC
CDR3aa: CAISTGHIISGANVLTF

j_gene: TRBJ2-2
abundance: few
v_gene: TRBV7-3
d_gene: TRBD2
CDR3nt: TGTGCCAGCAGCCATCCGACTAGCGGGATACCCACCGGGGAGCTGTTTTTT
CDR3aa: CASSHPTSGIPTGELFF

j_gene: TRBJ2-1
abundance: NA
v_gene: TRBV7-9
d_gene: NA
CDR3nt: TGTGCCAGCAGCCTTACAGTGACGGCCTCCTACAATGAGCAGTTCTTC
CDR3aa: CASSLTVTASYNEQFF

j_gene: TRBJ2-3
abundance: NA
v_gene: TRBV5-6
d_gene: TRBD2
CDR3nt: TGTGCCAGCAGCTTGACTAGCGGTGCTAGCACAGATACGCAGTATTTT
CDR3aa: CASSLTSGASTDTQYF

j_gene: TRBJ2-7
abundance: NA
v_gene: TRBV28
d_gene: NA
CDR3nt: TGTGCCAGCAGTCGTAGCCCCAGCTCCTACGAGCAGTACTTC
CDR3aa: CASSRSPSSYEQYF

j_gene: TRBJ2-7
abundance: few
v_gene: TRBV20-1
d_gene: NA
CDR3nt: TGCAGTGCTAGCCGGCTAGCCGGTGGGGAGCAGTACTTC
CDR3aa: CSASRLAGGEQYF

j_gene: TRBJ2-7
abundance: NA
v_gene: TRBV12-3/TRBV12-4
d_gene: NA
CDR3nt: TGTGCCAGCACCCTGCGCGGCCTGGGGGAGCAGTACTTC
CDR3aa: CASTLRGLGEQYF

j_gene: TRBJ2-7
abundance: few
v_gene: TRBV7-8
d_gene: TRBD2
CDR3nt: TGTGCCAGCAGCTCCTTCGAGGGGAGCGGGAGTTACGAGCAGTACTTC
CDR3aa: CASSSFEGSGSYEQYF

j_gene: TRBJ1-1
abundance: many
v_gene: TRBV27
d_gene: NA
CDR3nt: TGTGCCAGCAGCCAACTCCTCAGGGGACGGGTAAACACTGAAGCTTTCTTT
CDR3aa: CASSQLLRGRVNTEAFF

j_gene: TRBJ2-2
abundance: few
v_gene: TRBV29-1
d_gene: NA
CDR3nt: TGCAGCGTGCAACTCACTATCTCGGGCGGGGAGCTGTTTTTT
CDR3aa: CSVQLTISGGELFF

j_gene: TRBJ1-5
abundance: NA
v_gene: TRBV10-3
d_gene: NA
CDR3nt: TGTGCCATCCCGCGCGACAGTCCTTATAGCAATCAGCCCCAGCATTTT
CDR3aa: CAIPRDSPYSNQPQHF

j_gene: TRBJ2-1
abundance: NA
v_gene: TRBV2
d_gene: TRBD1
CDR3nt: TGTGCCAGCAGCCTACGCCAGGGGGCGCGTTATGAGCAGTTCTTC
CDR3aa: CASSLRQGARYEQFF

j_gene: TRBJ2-1
abundance: NA
v_gene: TRBV20-1
d_gene: TRBD2
CDR3nt: TGCAGTGCTAGAGATCAACTAGCGGGACAGAATGAGCAGTTCTTC
CDR3aa: CSARDQLAGQNEQFF

j_gene: TRBJ1-1
abundance: few
v_gene: TRBV2
d_gene: NA
CDR3nt: TGTGCCAGCAGTGAAGCTCGGCAACTGAACACTGAAGCTTTCTTT
CDR3aa: CASSEARQLNTEAFF

j_gene: TRBJ1-5
abundance: many
v_gene: TRBV27
d_gene: NA
CDR3nt: TGTGCCAGCAGTCCCCAGGGAGGTCATCAGCCCCAGCATTTT
CDR3aa: CASSPQGGHQPQHF

j_gene: TRBJ1-2
abundance: many
v_gene: TRBV5-5
d_gene: NA
CDR3nt: TGTGCCAGCAGCTTGGGACAGGCCTTCTATGGCTACACCTTC
CDR3aa: CASSLGQAFYGYTF

j_gene: TRBJ2-1
abundance: NA
v_gene: TRBV6-5
d_gene: NA
CDR3nt: TGTGCCAGCAGTTCCCCCCCCTACAATGAGCAGTTCTTC
CDR3aa: CASSSPPYNEQFF

j_gene: TRBJ2-1
abundance: many
v_gene: TRBV5-1
d_gene: NA
CDR3nt: TGCGCCAGCAGGGGCCAGTACAATGAGCAGTTCTTC
CDR3aa: CASRGQYNEQFF

j_gene: TRBJ1-3
abundance: many
v_gene: TRBV4-1
d_gene: NA
CDR3nt: TGCGCCAGCAGCCCGTCCTGGGGGGGCTCTGGAAACACCATATATTTT
CDR3aa: CASSPSWGGSGNTIYF

j_gene: TRBJ1-1
abundance: few
v_gene: TRBV7-9
d_gene: NA
CDR3nt: TGTGCCAGCAGCTTAGCGCGCAGCAGGAACACTGAAGCTTTCTTT
CDR3aa: CASSLARSRNTEAFF

j_gene: TRBJ1-1
abundance: many
v_gene: TRBV29-1
d_gene: NA
CDR3nt: TGCAGCGTTCAAGTAAGGGGGACAATGAACACTGAAGCTTTCTTT
CDR3aa: CSVQVRGTMNTEAFF

j_gene: TRBJ1-3
abundance: few
v_gene: TRBV28
d_gene: NA
CDR3nt: TGTGCCAGCAGTTTTTTTCAGGGGAGCTCTGGAAACACCATATATTTT
CDR3aa: CASSFFQGSSGNTIYF

j_gene: TRBJ2-6
abundance: many
v_gene: TRBV12-3/TRBV12-4
d_gene: NA
CDR3nt: TGTGCCAGCAGGAAGAGCTCTGGGGCCAACGTCCTGACTTTC
CDR3aa: CASRKSSGANVLTF